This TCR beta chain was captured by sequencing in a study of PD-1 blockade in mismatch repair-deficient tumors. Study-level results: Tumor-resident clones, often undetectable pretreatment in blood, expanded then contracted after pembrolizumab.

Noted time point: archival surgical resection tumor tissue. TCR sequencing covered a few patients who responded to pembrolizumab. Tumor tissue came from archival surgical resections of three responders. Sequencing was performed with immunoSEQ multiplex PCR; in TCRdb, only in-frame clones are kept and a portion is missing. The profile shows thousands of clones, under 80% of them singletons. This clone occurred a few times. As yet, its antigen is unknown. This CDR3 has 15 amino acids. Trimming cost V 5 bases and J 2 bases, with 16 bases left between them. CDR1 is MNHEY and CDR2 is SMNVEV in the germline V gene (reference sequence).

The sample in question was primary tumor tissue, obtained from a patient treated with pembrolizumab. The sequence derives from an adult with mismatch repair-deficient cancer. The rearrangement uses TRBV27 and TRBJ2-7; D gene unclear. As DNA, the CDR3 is TGTGCCAGCAGTCCCCAGCGAACACAAACCTACGAGCAGTACTTC. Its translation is CASSPQRTQTYEQYF.